The 27 T cell receptor beta chains below were found in one sample sequenced in a study of long-term antiretroviral therapy in people with HIV. The libraries were made with immunoSEQ v3.0 at survey level. The data were produced by immunoSEQ multiplex PCR, yet TCRdb's version contains in-frame clones alone and is incomplete. The sample contains some 33,000 clones, roughly 95% of which appear only once. This material consisted of unsorted PBMCs, taken 6.5 to 6.9 years after starting antiretroviral therapy. Receptors originate from a man aged 30 to 45 with HIV.

This clone came up once. The V and J genes are TRBV19 and TRBJ2-1, with TRBD2 matching 7 bases. The CDR3 has 14 amino acids. From germline, CDR1 is LNHDA and CDR2 SQIVND (reference sequence). V was pared by 7 bases and J by 4 bases, with 7 bases of the junction left unmatched. The CDR3 sequence is CASTRERGYNEQFF. The CDR3, as DNA: TGTGCCAGTACTCGGGAGCGGGGATACAATGAGCAGTTCTTC.

This chain links TRBV5-8 with TRBJ2-3, with 9 bases aligning to TRBD1. The CDR3 consists of 16 residues. Germline V gene lookup returns CDR1 SGHTS and CDR2 YDEGEE. With V trimmed by 1 base and J by 2 bases, 5 bases remained unmatched. CDR3 sequence: CASSLSWDRDTDTQYF. The CDR3 nucleotides are TGTGCCAGCAGCTTGAGTTGGGACAGGGACACAGATACGCAGTATTTT.

The V and J genes are TRBV5-6 and TRBJ1-2; D is uncertain. This CDR3 is 13 amino acids long. Between the trimmed V and J ends, which lost 2 bases and 2 bases, there was a span of 7 bases. Germline V lookup: CDR1 SGHDT, CDR2 YYEEEE. CDR3 nucleotide sequence: TGTGCCAGCAGCTTCGAACGGAACTATGGCTACACCTTC. Translating it yields CASSFERNYGYTF.

The chain carries TRBV30 and TRBJ2-7, with TRBD2 matching 10 bases. The trim removed 5 bases at V and 2 bases at J, leaving 6 bases unmatched. Germline loops: CDR1 GTSNPN, CDR2 SVGIG (reference sequence). This CDR3 has 14 amino acids. The CDR3 DNA reads TGTGCCTGGGACTTAGCGGGAGGTACCTACGAGCAGTACTTC. Encoded protein: CAWDLAGGTYEQYF.

The chain combines TRBV7-9 with TRBJ2-1; no clear D. The CDR3 loop spans 14 amino acids. V lost 5 bases, J lost 1 base, and 9 bases lay in between. Germline-derived CDR1 and CDR2 are SEHNR and FQNEAQ (reference sequence). The CDR3: CASSTRQSYNEQFF. In DNA form, the CDR3 reads TGTGCCAGCAGCACACGTCAATCCTACAATGAGCAGTTCTTC.

J is TRBJ1-2 and V is TRBV7-9; D is unclear. Germline values: CDR1 SEHNR, CDR2 FQNEAQ (reference sequence). The CDR3 consists of 14 residues. V was cut by 1 base and J by 0 bases, with 6 bases left in between. The CDR3 spells CASSLGVSNYGYTF. In DNA form, the CDR3 reads TGTGCCAGCAGCTTAGGGGTGTCTAACTATGGCTACACCTTC.

The CDR3 loop reads CASSAAVYGYTF. The CDR3 coding sequence is TGTGCCAGCAGCGCGGCCGTCTATGGCTACACCTTC. This chain connects TRBV9 to TRBJ1-2, with no clear D. Germline CDR1 SGDLS, CDR2 YYNGEE. V dropped 3 bases and J dropped 4 bases, with 7 bases sitting between them. CDR3 length equals 12 residues. Together with reference TRBV9 and TRBJ1-2, the CDR3 gives the full variable domain: DSGVTQTPKHLITATGQRVTLRCSPRSGDLSVYWYQQSLDQGLQFLIQYYNGEERAKGNILERFSAQQFPDLHSELNLSSLELGDSALYFCASSAAVYGYTFGSGTRLTVV.

The rearrangement uses TRBV6-1 and TRBJ1-3, with a weak D call TRBD1 (5 bases). The CDR3 sequence is 14 residues long. V lost 5 bases and J 0 bases, leaving 8 bases between the germline ends. Germline-derived CDR1 and CDR2 are MNHNS and SASEGT. CDR3 region: CASSKQDSGNTIYF. The CDR3 DNA reads as TGTGCCAGCAGTAAACAGGACTCTGGAAACACCATATATTTT.

The table lists this clone with a count of one. V gene TRBV11-3 combines with J gene TRBJ1-1; D remains unclear. The CDR3 extends over 13 amino acids. Trimming stripped 0 bases from V and 3 bases from J, with 5 bases between. Germline V gives CDR1 SGHNT, CDR2 YENEEA. The CDR3 is CASSLEADTEAFF. CDR3 nucleotides: TGTGCCAGCAGCTTAGAGGCGGACACTGAAGCTTTCTTT.

This clone appeared a single time. This sequence joins TRBV6-5 and TRBJ1-5; possibly TRBD1 for D (5 bases). Germline CDR1 reads MNHEY; CDR2 reads SVGAGI. CDR3 length: 14 residues. Trimming shortened V by 6 bases and J by 8 bases, and 17 bases separated the two germline ends. Here the CDR3 reads CASSRGGGLKPQHF. The DNA of the CDR3 is TGTGCCAGCAGCCGCGGGGGGGGACTTAAGCCCCAGCATTTT.

This chain joins TRBV11-1 and TRBJ2-1, with 11 bases fitting TRBD2. Germline CDR1 reads SGHAT; CDR2 reads FQDESV (reference sequence). The J segment lost 7 bases and the V segment lost 1 base, leaving 6 bases of the junction unmatched. CDR3 length equals 16 residues. The CDR3 sequence is CASSLEVAGGRNEQFF. The CDR3 coding sequence is TGTGCCAGCAGCTTAGAAGTAGCGGGAGGGAGGAATGAGCAGTTCTTC.

The chain carries TRBV19 and TRBJ1-2; tentatively, D is TRBD1 (6 bases). Germline CDR1 LNHDA, CDR2 SQIVND (reference sequence). The CDR3 loop spans 15 amino acids. Trimming shortened V by 0 bases and J by 2 bases, and 10 bases separated the two germline ends. CDR3 amino acids: CASSIDSGTNYGYTF. DNA for the CDR3: TGTGCCAGTAGTATAGATTCCGGGACAAACTATGGCTACACCTTC.

The chain recombines TRBV19 with TRBJ2-5; TRBD2 is a possible D gene (5 bases). The CDR3 consists of 13 residues. V lost 3 bases, J lost 1 base, and 6 bases lay in between. Germline values: CDR1 LNHDA, CDR2 SQIVND (reference sequence). CDR3 residues: CASSILAQETQYF. In DNA, the CDR3 is TGTGCCAGTAGTATTCTAGCCCAAGAGACCCAGTACTTC.

This clone occurred once. The chain has TRBV7-9 and TRBJ2-1; 7 nucleotides align to TRBD1. Trimming cost V 5 bases and J 10 bases; bases outside gene matches: 8. Per germline, CDR1 SEHNR and CDR2 FQNEAQ (reference sequence). The CDR3 totals 13 residues. The CDR3 nucleotides are TGTGCCAGCAGCGAAAGGGGGCGCTCGGAGCAGTTCTTC. It specifies CASSERGRSEQFF.

V is TRBV2 and J is TRBJ2-1; TRBD1 is a possible D gene (5 bases). Trimming shortened V by 4 bases and J by 4 bases, and 14 bases separated the two germline ends. The CDR3 extends over 15 amino acids. Germline V gene data show CDR1 as SNHLY and CDR2 as FYNNEI. CDR3 sequence: CASSGHQGGYNEQFF. The CDR3 nucleotides are TGTGCCAGCAGTGGGCACCAGGGCGGTTACAATGAGCAGTTCTTC.

This sequence joins TRBV2 and TRBJ1-2, with 9 bases matching TRBD1. The CDR3 has 14 amino acids. The V gene's germline CDR1 is SNHLY and CDR2 FYNNEI. V gave up 6 bases and J gave up 4 bases; unmatched junction bases: 6. The CDR3 nucleotides read TGTGCCAGCAGCCCACCGGACAGGGGCTATGGCTACACCTTC. This translates into CASSPPDRGYGYTF.

The V and J genes are TRBV15 and TRBJ2-5, with D possibly being TRBD1 (6 bases). V was shortened by 0 bases and J by 4 bases, with 15 bases between the two germline ends. Germline-derived CDR1 and CDR2 are LNHNV and YYDKDF (reference sequence). There are 16 residues in the CDR3. The CDR3 DNA sequence: TGTGCCACCAGCAGAGATTCCGCGCCAGGGGCAGAGACCCAGTACTTC. It yields the protein CATSRDSAPGAETQYF.

The rearrangement links TRBV7-3 to TRBJ2-7; TRBD1 is a possible D gene (6 bases). V dropped 5 bases and J dropped 3 bases, with 14 bases sitting between them. The CDR3 runs 14 residues. Germline assignment: CDR1 SGHTA and CDR2 FQGTGA. CDR3 amino acids: CASSVLQGNYEQYF. The CDR3 DNA is TGTGCCAGCAGCGTCCTACAGGGAAACTACGAGCAGTACTTC.

This chain joins TRBV5-1 and TRBJ2-7; no clear D. Trimming left V 0 bases short and J 4 bases short, with 20 bases between. Germline V gene data show CDR1 as SGHRS and CDR2 as YFSETQ. The CDR3 sequence is 17 residues long. The CDR3 DNA follows: TGCGCCAGCAGCTTGGCGTTAAGGGCGGTTGGGGATTACGAGCAGTACTTC. It translates to CASSLALRAVGDYEQYF. The entire variable domain, with the rest obtained from reference TRBV5-1 and TRBJ2-7, is as follows: KAGVTQTPRYLIKTRGQQVTLSCSPISGHRSVSWYQQTPGQGLQFLFEYFSETQRNKGNFPGRFSGRQFSNSRSEMNVSTLELGDSALYLCASSLALRAVGDYEQYFGPGTRLTVT.

V is TRBV2 and J is TRBJ1-3; TRBD1 aligns across 9 bases. V lost 11 bases, J lost 4 bases, and 3 bases stayed unmatched. The germline gives CDR1 SNHLY, CDR2 FYNNEI. This CDR3 contains 12 residues. Here the CDR3 reads CAGGTGGNTIYF. CDR3 in DNA: TGTGCCGGAGGGACAGGGGGAAACACCATATATTTT.

This clone was recorded only once. The rearrangement joins TRBV18 to TRBJ2-3; no clear D. Germline values: CDR1 KGHSH, CDR2 LQKENI. This CDR3 has 14 amino acids. Trimming removed 3 bases at V and 2 bases at J, with 9 bases between. CDR3 sequence: CASSPETITDTQYF. For the CDR3, the DNA is TGTGCCAGCTCACCTGAGACCATCACAGATACGCAGTATTTT.

V gene TRBV4-3 combines with J gene TRBJ2-3; D gene unclear. Germline assignment: CDR1 LGHNA and CDR2 YSLEER. The CDR3 spans 14 residues. V dropped 3 bases and J dropped 2 bases, with 9 bases sitting between them. CDR3 in DNA: TGCGCCAGCAGCCACCTGAGAGCCACAGATACGCAGTATTTT. Translated: CASSHLRATDTQYF.

The rearrangement uses TRBV16 and TRBJ1-1, with 7 bases matching TRBD1. CDR1 and CDR2 from the germline V gene are KGHSY and FQNENV. Trimming took 4 bases from V and 3 from J; bases not matched to a gene: 8. The CDR3 has 15 residues. The CDR3 region is CASSRPDRAHTEAFF. The CDR3 DNA sequence: TGTGCCAGCAGCCGCCCCGACAGGGCCCACACTGAAGCTTTCTTT.

V usage is TRBV10-3 and J usage is TRBJ2-5; D is undetermined. The V end lost 9 bases, the J end lost 2 bases, and 13 bases lay between the germline ends. The CDR3 length is 13 residues. Germline V gene lookup returns CDR1 ENHRY and CDR2 SYGVKD. CDR3 sequence reads: CAIQASEQETQYF. As DNA, the CDR3 is TGTGCCATTCAGGCCAGCGAGCAAGAGACCCAGTACTTC.

Comments on this clone: Different DNA sequences within this sample yield the same CDR3. The rearrangement uses TRBV7-8 and TRBJ2-7; 7 nucleotides match TRBD2. Trimming took 5 bases from V and 5 from J; bases not matched to a gene: 12. Germline CDR1 and CDR2: SGHVS and FQNEAQ. The CDR3 has 15 amino acids. The CDR3, as DNA: TGTGCCAGCAGCACCGAGCGGGAACCTAGAGACGAGCAGTACTTC. Protein product: CASSTEREPRDEQYF. Full variable domain (remainder filled in from reference TRBV7-8 and TRBJ2-7): GAGVSQSPRYKVAKRGQDVALRCDPISGHVSLFWYQQALGQGPEFLTYFQNEAQLDKSGLPSDRFFAERPEGSVSTLKIQRTQQEDSAVYLCASSTEREPRDEQYFGPGTRLTVT.

V gene TRBV18 combines with J gene TRBJ1-2; TRBD1 aligns across 9 bases. CDR1 is KGHSH, CDR2 LQKENI, per germline. The CDR3 totals 17 residues. The J segment lost 6 bases and the V segment lost 3 bases, leaving 14 bases of the junction unmatched. The CDR3, as DNA: TGTGCCAGCTCACCCCCAGTTTGGGGACAGGGTTCCGATGGCTACACCTTC. It yields the protein CASSPPVWGQGSDGYTF.

This clone was picked up one time. The chain carries TRBV5-4 and TRBJ2-5, with a tentative D call TRBD1 (6 bases). The CDR3 extends over 13 amino acids. Germline CDR1 reads SGHNT; CDR2 reads YYREEE (reference sequence). V was clipped by 7 bases and J by 9 bases, with 19 bases between them. The CDR3, as DNA: TGTGCCAGCCAGCCAGGGCCTTCAGGGGCCCAGTACTTC. Translated: CASQPGPSGAQYF.